This TCR beta chain was recovered during a study of cytomegalovirus exposure and HLA in healthy donors. Study information: Assignment to the Caucasian-associated ancestry cluster applied to more than 75% of the approximately 400 genotyped donors.

This clone was seen once. This PCR relied on a set of 60 Vbeta primers and 13 Jbeta primers. Libraries were prepared by immunoSEQ multiplex PCR; TCRdb keeps only in-frame clonotypes and omits some of them. Here the sample spans more than 90,000 clones, roughly two thirds being singletons. This TCR came from a woman in her twenties or thirties in good health and CMV-seronegative. Sequencing was done on a sample of PBMCs.

CDR3 coding DNA: TGCGCCAGCACCAATAGCGGGAGGGAGGACAATGAGCAGTTCTTC. Its protein product is CASTNSGREDNEQFF. The chain employs TRBV5-1 and TRBJ2-1; 11 bases match TRBD2. This CDR3 has 15 amino acids. Germline V gives CDR1 SGHRS, CDR2 YFSETQ. Trimming removed 6 bases from V and 5 bases from J; junction bases left unmatched: 7. Full variable domain (outside the CDR3, taken from reference TRBV5-1 and TRBJ2-1): KAGVTQTPRYLIKTRGQQVTLSCSPISGHRSVSWYQQTPGQGLQFLFEYFSETQRNKGNFPGRFSGRQFSNSRSEMNVSTLELGDSALYLCASTNSGREDNEQFFGPGTRLTVL.